This is a list of T cell receptor beta chains from one sample in a study of CD8 T cells in Susac syndrome. TCRdb fed the immunoSEQ multiplex PCR reads into MiXCR, producing one record per CDR3 protein. The repertoire holds a few hundred thousand distinct CDR3 sequences, with roughly 93% as singletons. Sequencing was performed on CD4+ T cells from PBMCs. The receptors were gathered from a human donor with multiple sclerosis. The CDR3 runs from the conserved cysteine through the conserved F or W. D genes are given only for firm matches. Only part of the rows carry a size: once, few, many, or a class if the clone is expanded.

CALGRGTGELFF | TGTGCCCTTGGCAGGGGCACCGGGGAGCTGTTTTTT | TRBV30 | 12 | - | TRBJ2-2 | -
CASSPVTGDQTEAFF | TGCGCCAGCAGCCCAGTTACAGGGGACCAAACTGAAGCTTTCTTT | TRBV5-1 | 15 | few | TRBJ1-1 | TRBD1
CASSLARLANTGELFF | TGTGCCAGCAGCTTAGCGAGACTAGCTAACACCGGGGAGCTGTTTTTT | TRBV7-8 | 16 | - | TRBJ2-2 | TRBD2
CAVRPGTGQEGGYTF | TGTGCCGTTCGACCCGGGACAGGGCAAGAGGGGGGCTACACCTTC | TRBV6-4 | 15 | - | TRBJ1-2 | TRBD1
CSVWSTEAFF | TGCAGCGTTTGGTCGACTGAAGCTTTCTTT | TRBV29-1 | 10 | once | TRBJ1-1 | -
CASSISSGQAHEQYF | TGTGCCAGTAGTATATCCTCGGGACAGGCACACGAGCAGTACTTC | TRBV19 | 15 | - | TRBJ2-7 | TRBD1
CASSPGGNWETQYF | TGTGCCAGCTCACCAGGAGGGAATTGGGAGACCCAGTACTTC | TRBV18 | 14 | - | TRBJ2-5 | -
CASTTSSQGGETQYF | TGTGCCAGCACCACTTCATCACAGGGAGGAGAGACCCAGTACTTC | TRBV12-3/TRBV12-4 | 15 | - | TRBJ2-5 | -
CSARVPGEYEQYF | TGCAGTGCTAGAGTCCCAGGGGAGTACGAGCAGTACTTC | TRBV20-1 | 13 | - | TRBJ2-7 | -
CASSVQTGEKLFF | TGTGCCAGCAGCGTACAGACAGGTGAAAAACTGTTTTTT | TRBV9 | 13 | - | TRBJ1-4 | -
CASSVIGSGRETQYF | TGTGCCAGCAGCGTAATCGGTAGCGGAAGAGAGACCCAGTACTTC | TRBV9 | 15 | - | TRBJ2-5 | -
CATSRDPSSQPQHF | TGTGCCACCAGCAGAGATCCGAGCAGTCAGCCCCAGCATTTT | TRBV15 | 14 | - | TRBJ1-5 | -
CSVAGIDYEQFF | TGCAGCGTTGCTGGGATAGATTATGAGCAGTTCTTC | TRBV29-1 | 12 | - | TRBJ2-1 | -
CASSAGTVLNEKLFF | TGTGCCAGCAGCGCCGGGACAGTTCTTAATGAAAAACTGTTTTTT | TRBV5-6 | 15 | - | TRBJ1-4 | TRBD1
CASSHPAGNQPQHF | TGCGCCAGCAGCCACCCTGCCGGGAATCAGCCCCAGCATTTT | TRBV4-1 | 14 | - | TRBJ1-5 | -
CASSPKQGARPAFF | TGTGCCAGCAGCCCGAAACAGGGGGCCCGGCCCGCTTTCTTT | TRBV2 | 14 | - | TRBJ1-1 | TRBD1
CASKDPLGGYTF | TGCGCCAGCAAAGATCCCTTAGGTGGCTACACCTTC | TRBV10-2 | 12 | - | TRBJ1-2 | -
CATRPDGRNTQYF | TGTGCCACCCGGCCCGATGGTAGGAATACGCAGTATTTT | TRBV19 | 13 | - | TRBJ2-3 | -
CSARDWTGGGGYTF | TGCAGTGCTAGAGACTGGACAGGGGGCGGTGGCTACACCTTC | TRBV20-1 | 14 | - | TRBJ1-2 | TRBD1
CSATGTGGTYGYTF | TGCAGTGCTACCGGAACAGGGGGCACCTATGGCTACACCTTC | TRBV20-1 | 14 | - | TRBJ1-2 | TRBD1
CASSGGLESEQFF | TGTGCCAGCAGCGGCGGACTAGAGAGTGAGCAGTTCTTC | TRBV5-6 | 13 | - | TRBJ2-1 | TRBD2
CATSRDLSTTQYF | TGTGCCACCAGCAGAGATCTGTCGACTACGCAGTATTTT | TRBV15 | 13 | once | TRBJ2-3 | -
CSVDWGNTEAFF | TGCAGCGTTGACTGGGGGAACACTGAAGCTTTCTTT | TRBV29-1 | 12 | - | TRBJ1-1 | -
CATKPIQPQHF | TGTGCCACCAAGCCGATTCAGCCCCAGCATTTT | TRBV12-3/TRBV12-4 | 11 | - | TRBJ1-5 | -
CASSTRRGYSYEQYF | TGCGCCAGCAGCACCCGGCGGGGGTACTCCTACGAGCAGTACTTC | TRBV5-1 | 15 | - | TRBJ2-7 | TRBD2
CASSQGTGPRETQYF | TGTGCCAGCAGCCAAGGGACCGGTCCTAGGGAGACCCAGTACTTC | TRBV3-1 | 15 | - | TRBJ2-5 | -
CASSLMTTGAQETQYF | TGCGCCAGCAGCCTAATGACCACAGGGGCCCAAGAGACCCAGTACTTC | TRBV4-1 | 16 | once | TRBJ2-5 | TRBD1
CASSLSGVSYNEQFF | TGTGCCAGCAGTTTATCAGGGGTATCCTACAATGAGCAGTTCTTC | TRBV28 | 15 | once | TRBJ2-1 | -
CASSPMTGPARGYTF | TGTGCCAGCAGCCCCATGACAGGGCCCGCTCGGGGCTACACCTTC | TRBV12-3/TRBV12-4 | 15 | - | TRBJ1-2 | TRBD1
CASSVGFRGSSYEQYF | TGTGCCAGCAGCGTAGGTTTTAGGGGAAGCTCCTACGAGCAGTACTTC | TRBV9 | 16 | - | TRBJ2-7 | -
CASSPSPPADTQYF | TGTGCCAGCAGCCCATCCCCCCCCGCAGATACGCAGTATTTT | TRBV13 | 14 | - | TRBJ2-3 | -
CASSLEGRGRYTGELFF | TGTGCCAGCAGCTTAGAAGGGCGGGGGCGGTACACCGGGGAGCTGTTTTTT | TRBV7-2 | 17 | - | TRBJ2-2 | -